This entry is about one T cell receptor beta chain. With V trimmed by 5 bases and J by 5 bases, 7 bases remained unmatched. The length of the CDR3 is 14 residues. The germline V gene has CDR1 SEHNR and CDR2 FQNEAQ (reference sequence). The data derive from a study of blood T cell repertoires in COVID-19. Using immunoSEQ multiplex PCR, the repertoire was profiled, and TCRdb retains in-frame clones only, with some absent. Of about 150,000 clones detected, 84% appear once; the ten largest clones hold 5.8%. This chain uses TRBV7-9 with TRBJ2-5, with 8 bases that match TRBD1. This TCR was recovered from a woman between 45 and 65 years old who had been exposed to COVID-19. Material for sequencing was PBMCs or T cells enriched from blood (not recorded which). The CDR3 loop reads CASSLKRTGETQYF. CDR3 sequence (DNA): TGTGCCAGCAGCCTCAAAAGGACAGGGGAGACCCAGTACTTC.